Presented here are 31 T cell receptor beta chains from one specimen sequenced in a study of PD-1 blockade in classical Hodgkin lymphoma. Repertoires were generated with immunoSEQ multiplex PCR, while TCRdb's copy carries only in-frame clones and drops some. The repertoire consists of almost 20,000 clones, with more than 75% occurring once and the leading ten covering approximately 7%. The time point was: cycle 4 day 1 (C4D1), after more than five weeks of nivolumab. There was relapse after autologous stem cell transplantation in every patient, and there was variation in brentuximab vedotin exposure. It was by magnetic negative selection that CD8+ T cells were isolated from thawed PBMCs. Sequencing was performed on CD8+ T cells from blood, taken before the fourth cycle of nivolumab. All receptors come from a human donor with classical Hodgkin lymphoma.

This clone was detected only a few times. The chain uses TRBV5-6 and TRBJ2-3; 7 nucleotides line up with TRBD2. Per germline, CDR1 SGHDT and CDR2 YYEEEE. J lost 2 bases, V lost 3 bases, and 9 bases had no gene match. The CDR3 is 16 amino acids. In DNA, the CDR3 is TGTGCCAGCAGCTCCCCCGGGGACTACAACACAGATACGCAGTATTTT. Its protein product is CASSSPGDYNTDTQYF.

By sample share, this clone is medium-sized. The chain employs TRBV2 and TRBJ1-2, with D possibly TRBD1 on 5 matching bases. Looked up from germline, CDR1 is SNHLY and CDR2 is FYNNEI. The ends were cut back, 5 bases at V and 1 base at J, with 8 bases in the middle. CDR3 size: 13 residues. CDR3 sequence (DNA): TGTGCCAGCAGTATGACAGTTAACTATGGCTACACCTTC. Protein product: CASSMTVNYGYTF.

This clone appeared once. This chain links TRBV30 with TRBJ1-4; perhaps TRBD1 as D (5 bases). Trimming shortened V by 2 bases and J by 1 base, and 14 bases separated the two germline ends. The CDR3 consists of 16 residues. Germline CDR1 reads GTSNPN; CDR2 reads SVGIG (reference sequence). The CDR3 here is CAWSIGFGGTNEKLFF. The DNA for the CDR3 is TGTGCCTGGAGTATCGGTTTCGGGGGAACTAATGAAAAACTGTTTTTT. Variable domain in full (rest from reference TRBV30 and TRBJ1-4): SQTIHQWPATLVQPVGSPLSLECTVEGTSNPNLYWYRQAAGRGLQLLFYSVGIGQISSEVPQNLSASRPQDRQFILSSKKLLLSDSGFYLCAWSIGFGGTNEKLFFGSGTQLSVL.

The chain carries TRBV27 and TRBJ1-2; 9 bases align to TRBD1. This CDR3 region has 13 residues. The junction had 2 bases not matched to a gene; V was cut back by 6 bases and J by 3 bases. Per the germline V gene, CDR1 is MNHEY and CDR2 is SMNVEV (reference sequence). CDR3 loop: CASRTGGDYGYTF. The CDR3 nucleotides are TGTGCCAGCAGGACAGGGGGGGACTATGGCTACACCTTC.

This clone showed up just a few times. The gene calls are TRBV12-2 and TRBJ1-2; the D call of TRBD1 is as the table states it, not checked on the DNA. TRBV12-2 counts as a pseudogene. The CDR3 spans 16 residues. The CDR3 here is CASRSPTDREDDGYTF. The CDR3 DNA is TGTGCAAGTCGCTCGCCCACCGACAGGGAAGACGATGGCTACACCTTC.

This chain joins TRBV6-1 and TRBJ2-7, with 9 bases fitting TRBD2. V lost 0 bases to trimming and J lost 3 bases; unmatched junction nucleotides: 12. This CDR3 region has 18 residues. Looked up from germline, CDR1 is MNHNS and CDR2 is SASEGT. The CDR3 DNA reads TGTGCCAGCAGTGAAGCCCCTAGCGGGGAGGCTAACGGCTACGAGCAGTACTTC. It encodes CASSEAPSGEANGYEQYF.

The chain recombines TRBV9 with TRBJ2-7; TRBD1 matches at 11 bases. Germline values: CDR1 SGDLS, CDR2 YYNGEE. The CDR3 spans 14 residues. The ends lost 3 bases at V and 8 bases at J; junction bases unmatched: 7. The CDR3 loop is CASSDRDRGYQQYF. The CDR3 DNA reads TGTGCCAGCAGCGATCGGGACAGGGGGTACCAGCAGTACTTC.

The CDR3 sequence is CASSQGASGTTDTGELFF. The CDR3 nucleotides read TGCGCCAGCAGCCAAGGGGCTAGCGGGACCACTGACACCGGGGAGCTGTTTTTT. The chain combines TRBV4-1 with TRBJ2-2; TRBD2 matches 9 bases. CDR3 length: 18 amino acids. Germline V CDR1 and CDR2: MGHRA, YSYEKL. Unmatched junction bases numbered 9, after V lost 1 base and J lost 3 bases.

In its sample, this clone was seen once. The V call is TRBV2, the J call TRBJ2-2; D gene uncertain. Looked up from germline, CDR1 is SNHLY and CDR2 is FYNNEI. The CDR3 consists of 11 residues. Trimming stripped 8 bases from V and 7 bases from J, with 8 bases between. In DNA form, the CDR3 reads TGTGCCAGCGAATCTGGCGGGGAGCTGTTTTTT. Translated: CASESGGELFF. Full variable domain (remainder filled in from reference TRBV2 and TRBJ2-2): EPEVTQTPSHQVTQMGQEVILRCVPISNHLYFYWYRQILGQKVEFLVSFYNNEISEKSEIFDDQFSVERPDGSNFTLKIRSTKLEDSAMYFCASESGGELFFGEGSRLTVL.

The chain combines TRBV27 with TRBJ2-1; 8 bases match TRBD2. The V segment lost 5 bases and the J segment 2 bases; nucleotides outside the gene matches: 8. Looked up from germline, CDR1 is MNHEY and CDR2 is SMNVEV (reference sequence). The CDR3 runs to 16 residues. CDR3 amino acids: CASSPAVAGTYNEQFF. DNA for the CDR3: TGTGCCAGCAGTCCCGCCGTAGCGGGGACCTACAATGAGCAGTTCTTC.

The chain recombines TRBV19 with TRBJ1-4; D call uncertain. CDR1 LNHDA and CDR2 SQIVND come from the germline V gene (reference sequence). The CDR3 sequence is 14 residues long. Trimming pared 7 bases from V and 5 bases from J, leaving 14 bases between. The CDR3 DNA reads TGTGCCAGTATCGCCCCCGGCGAAAATGAAAAACTGTTTTTT. Its translation: CASIAPGENEKLFF.

The chain combines TRBV6-5 with TRBJ2-7; 11 bases fit TRBD1. Germline V CDR1 and CDR2: MNHEY, SVGAGI. J gave up 5 bases and V 0 bases, and 6 bases lay outside the gene matches. The CDR3 has 16 amino acids. DNA for the CDR3: TGTGCCAGCAGTTACTCCCCGGACAGGGGGCTCCACGAGCAGTACTTC. Its protein is CASSYSPDRGLHEQYF.

The V call is TRBV11-2, the J call TRBJ1-6, with D unresolved. The CDR3 has 15 residues. Trimming stripped 3 bases from V and 6 bases from J, with 12 bases between. The germline gives CDR1 SGHAT, CDR2 FQNNGV. The CDR3 spells CASSFGATGNSPLHF. CDR3 in DNA: TGTGCCAGCAGCTTTGGTGCTACCGGTAATTCACCCCTCCACTTT.

The chain has TRBV9 and TRBJ1-1; D possibly corresponds to TRBD1 (5 bases). Looked up from germline, CDR1 is SGDLS and CDR2 is YYNGEE. V gave up 4 bases and J gave up 4 bases, with 11 bases separating them. CDR3 length: 13 amino acids. The CDR3 spells CASSPPRVTEAFF. In DNA, the CDR3 is TGTGCCAGCAGCCCACCCAGGGTCACTGAAGCTTTCTTT.

J is TRBJ1-3 and V is TRBV7-9; D unresolved. CDR1 and CDR2 (germline): SEHNR, FQNEAQ (reference sequence). The CDR3 covers 15 residues. Trimming removed 6 bases at V and 8 bases at J, with 20 bases between. Written as DNA, the CDR3 is TGTGCCAGCAGACCTCCGGGATTGAGTGGGGACACCATATATTTT. This gives the protein CASRPPGLSGDTIYF.

The CDR3 here is CASSVGTSPETQYF. CDR3 bases: TGTGCCAGCAGCGTAGGGACTAGCCCAGAGACCCAGTACTTC. The V gene is TRBV9, the J gene TRBJ2-5; 8 bases agree with TRBD2. Losses at the gene ends were 0 bases for V and 4 bases for J; bases not matched to a gene: 2. Germline assignment: CDR1 SGDLS and CDR2 YYNGEE. This CDR3 comprises 14 residues.

This clone has only one observation. This chain connects TRBV28 to TRBJ1-3; TRBD1 is a possible D gene (6 bases). Germline loops: CDR1 MDHEN, CDR2 SYDVKM. V dropped 5 bases and J dropped 0 bases, with 14 bases sitting between them. The CDR3 length is 16 residues. Here the CDR3 DNA reads TGTGCCAGCAGTCCATTTCAGGGGAGCTCTGGAAACACCATATATTTT. This codes for CASSPFQGSSGNTIYF. Drawing the rest from reference TRBV28 and TRBJ1-3, the complete variable domain is DVKVTQSSRYLVKRTGEKVFLECVQDMDHENMFWYRQDPGLGLRLIYFSYDVKMKEKGDIPEGYSVSREKKERFSLILESASTNQTSMYLCASSPFQGSSGNTIYFGEGSWLTVV.

This chain joins TRBV29-1 and TRBJ1-1; D possibly corresponds to TRBD1 (5 bases). V was shortened by 3 bases and J by 4 bases, with 12 bases between the two germline ends. Germline loops: CDR1 SQVTM, CDR2 ANQGSEA. There are 13 residues in the CDR3. In DNA, the CDR3 is TGCAGCGTTGATTGGCAGGGTGGCACTGAAGCTTTCTTT. Its protein product is CSVDWQGGTEAFF.

The J gene is TRBJ2-1, the V gene TRBV20-1; the match to TRBD1 covers 8 bases. This CDR3 contains 11 residues. The trim removed 2 bases at V and 10 bases at J, leaving 1 base unmatched. Germline loops: CDR1 DFQATT, CDR2 SNEGSKA (reference sequence). CDR3 DNA: TGCAGTGCTAGACGGACAGGGGAGCAGTTCTTC. It codes for CSARRTGEQFF.

The V gene is TRBV27, the J gene TRBJ1-1; no reliable D call. CDR1 is MNHEY and CDR2 is SMNVEV in the germline V gene (reference sequence). CDR3 length equals 14 residues. Trimming removed 7 bases at V and 5 bases at J, with 17 bases between. For the CDR3, the DNA is TGTGCCAGCAACCCTTATTTGGGAAGTACTGAAGCTTTCTTT. This encodes CASNPYLGSTEAFF.

This clone came up a few times. This chain links TRBV9 with TRBJ1-2; no definite D call. The V gene lost 5 bases and the J gene lost 6 bases, with 11 bases spanning the gap. Per the germline V gene, CDR1 is SGDLS and CDR2 is YYNGEE. The CDR3 has 12 amino acids. CDR3 DNA sequence: TGTGCCAGCAGTCACTCCCCGGATGGCTACACCTTC. It yields the protein CASSHSPDGYTF. The complete variable domain, with remaining parts taken from reference TRBV9 and TRBJ1-2, reads DSGVTQTPKHLITATGQRVTLRCSPRSGDLSVYWYQQSLDQGLQFLIQYYNGEERAKGNILERFSAQQFPDLHSELNLSSLELGDSALYFCASSHSPDGYTFGSGTRLTVV.

This clone was seen more than once but under ten times. The CDR3 reads CASREGTGWAYEQYF. The CDR3 DNA follows: TGTGCCAGCAGGGAGGGGACAGGATGGGCCTACGAGCAGTACTTC. The rearrangement links TRBV2 to TRBJ2-7; 8 bases align to TRBD1. CDR1 and CDR2 (germline): SNHLY, FYNNEI. V gave up 6 bases and J gave up 2 bases; unmatched junction bases: 9. The CDR3 is made up of 15 amino acids.

This clone came up a few times. The chain couples TRBV6-5 to TRBJ1-2, with 10 bases that match TRBD1. The CDR3 sequence is 15 residues long. V trimming: 8 bases; J trimming: 7 bases; junction bases outside the gene matches: 13. Germline CDR1 and CDR2: MNHEY and SVGAGI. The CDR3 nucleotides read TGTGCCAGCCGCGAAACCGGGACAGGGGCGTCTGGCTACACCTTC. This sequence encodes CASRETGTGASGYTF.

The CDR3 sequence: CASRETSAYNEQFF. CDR3 coding DNA: TGTGCCAGCAGAGAGACTAGCGCATACAATGAGCAGTTCTTC. J is TRBJ2-1 and V is TRBV6-1; 8 nucleotides line up with TRBD2. The CDR3 is made up of 14 amino acids. The V gene's germline CDR1 is MNHNS and CDR2 SASEGT. Trimming at V came to 6 bases and at J to 4 bases, leaving 5 bases not matched to a gene.

The genes are TRBV6-1 and TRBJ1-5; 8 bases fit TRBD1. CDR1 is MNHNS and CDR2 is SASEGT in the germline V gene. This CDR3 spans 15 amino acids. The V segment lost 3 bases and the J segment 4 bases; nucleotides outside the gene matches: 5. CDR3 loop: CASSDVDRVNQPQHF. CDR3 DNA sequence: TGTGCCAGCAGTGATGTGGACAGGGTAAATCAGCCCCAGCATTTT.

V usage is TRBV2 and J usage is TRBJ2-7; no reliable D call. The germline gives CDR1 SNHLY, CDR2 FYNNEI. The V end was cut by 0 bases, the J end by 2 bases, with 5 bases between. This CDR3 is 13 amino acids long. In DNA form, the CDR3 reads TGTGCCAGCAGTGAAGCACGGACCTACGAGCAGTACTTC. This translates into CASSEARTYEQYF.

The sample holds a few counts of this clone. V usage is TRBV29-1 and J usage is TRBJ2-1, with 9 bases lining up with TRBD1. This CDR3 is 14 amino acids long. J lost 4 bases, V lost 3 bases, and 4 bases had no gene match. Germline values: CDR1 SQVTM, CDR2 ANQGSEA. DNA of the CDR3: TGCAGCGTTGAGGGGACAGGGACTTACAATGAGCAGTTCTTC. It is translated as CSVEGTGTYNEQFF.

DNA of the CDR3: TGTGCCAGTAGTATAGGGGTTAGCAATCAGCCCCAGCATTTT. It is translated as CASSIGVSNQPQHF. This chain joins TRBV19 and TRBJ1-5; no definite D call. Germline V CDR1 and CDR2: LNHDA, SQIVND (reference sequence). V was clipped by 1 base and J by 0 bases, with 4 bases between them. The CDR3 is 14 amino acids.

V and J are TRBV29-1 and TRBJ2-5; no clear D. CDR3 length: 14 residues. The germline V gene has CDR1 SQVTM and CDR2 ANQGSEA. V was clipped by 4 bases and J by 0 bases, with 12 bases between them. The CDR3 DNA sequence: TGCAGCGTTGTTTGGCTAACGTACCAAGAGACCCAGTACTTC. This codes for CSVVWLTYQETQYF.

The rearrangement uses TRBV28 and TRBJ2-7, with D perhaps TRBD1 (6 bases). This CDR3 contains 14 residues. CDR1 and CDR2 (germline): MDHEN, SYDVKM. V dropped 5 bases and J dropped 2 bases, with 13 bases sitting between them. CDR3 loop: CASSTRTAPYEQYF. Written as DNA, the CDR3 is TGTGCCAGCAGTACCCGGACAGCACCCTACGAGCAGTACTTC.

V and J are TRBV9 and TRBJ1-1, with 10 bases fitting TRBD1. V trimming: 3 bases; J trimming: 8 bases; junction bases outside the gene matches: 10. CDR1 is SGDLS and CDR2 is YYNGEE in the germline V gene. The CDR3 is 15 amino acids. The CDR3 coding sequence is TGTGCCAGCAGCGGCTCCTCGGACAGGGGGGGAGAAGCTTTCTTT. Its protein is CASSGSSDRGGEAFF.